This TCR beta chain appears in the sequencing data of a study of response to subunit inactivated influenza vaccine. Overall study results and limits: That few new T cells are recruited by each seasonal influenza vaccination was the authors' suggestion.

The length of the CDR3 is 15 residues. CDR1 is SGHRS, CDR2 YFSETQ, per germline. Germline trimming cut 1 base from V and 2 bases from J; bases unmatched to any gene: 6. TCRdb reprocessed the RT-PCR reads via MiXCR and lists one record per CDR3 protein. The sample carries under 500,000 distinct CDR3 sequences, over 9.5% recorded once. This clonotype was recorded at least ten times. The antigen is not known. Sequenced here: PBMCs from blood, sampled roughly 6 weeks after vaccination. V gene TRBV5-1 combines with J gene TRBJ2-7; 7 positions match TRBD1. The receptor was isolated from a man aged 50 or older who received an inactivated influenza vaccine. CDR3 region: CASSLTGVNPYEQYF. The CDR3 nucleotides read TGCGCCAGCAGCTTGACAGGGGTTAACCCCTACGAGCAGTACTTC.